The following is a T cell receptor (beta chain) sequence with its context. This sample stems from a study of blood T cell repertoires in COVID-19. At the level of the study: T cells, B-cell-depleted T cells, or PBMCs provided the cDNA or gDNA that served as material.

In the study's own analysis: Amplification of reference gene primers provided the estimated nucleated cell counts. The table came from immunoSEQ multiplex PCR; TCRdb's copy has only in-frame clones and leaves some out. V and J calls and clone size follow that table, whereas D and trimming were derived from the DNA. The sample shows almost 250,000 clones, about 82% of them seen only once. Participants spanned ages roughly 18 to 90 years and resided in roughly 22 US areas. In assigning cohorts, the study relied on participant-reported clinical history. Per germline, CDR1 SGHRS and CDR2 YFSETQ. This CDR3 contains 15 residues. Trimming took 5 bases from V and 7 from J; bases not matched to a gene: 6.

Sequencing was performed on PBMCs or T cells enriched from blood (not recorded which). The sequence derives from a woman aged 45-65 years with acute COVID-19. The chain links TRBV5-1 to TRBJ1-6; 10 nucleotides line up with TRBD1. For the CDR3, the DNA is TGCGCCAGCAGACAAGGGGACAGGGGAAATTCACCCCTCCACTTT. This sequence encodes CASRQGDRGNSPLHF.